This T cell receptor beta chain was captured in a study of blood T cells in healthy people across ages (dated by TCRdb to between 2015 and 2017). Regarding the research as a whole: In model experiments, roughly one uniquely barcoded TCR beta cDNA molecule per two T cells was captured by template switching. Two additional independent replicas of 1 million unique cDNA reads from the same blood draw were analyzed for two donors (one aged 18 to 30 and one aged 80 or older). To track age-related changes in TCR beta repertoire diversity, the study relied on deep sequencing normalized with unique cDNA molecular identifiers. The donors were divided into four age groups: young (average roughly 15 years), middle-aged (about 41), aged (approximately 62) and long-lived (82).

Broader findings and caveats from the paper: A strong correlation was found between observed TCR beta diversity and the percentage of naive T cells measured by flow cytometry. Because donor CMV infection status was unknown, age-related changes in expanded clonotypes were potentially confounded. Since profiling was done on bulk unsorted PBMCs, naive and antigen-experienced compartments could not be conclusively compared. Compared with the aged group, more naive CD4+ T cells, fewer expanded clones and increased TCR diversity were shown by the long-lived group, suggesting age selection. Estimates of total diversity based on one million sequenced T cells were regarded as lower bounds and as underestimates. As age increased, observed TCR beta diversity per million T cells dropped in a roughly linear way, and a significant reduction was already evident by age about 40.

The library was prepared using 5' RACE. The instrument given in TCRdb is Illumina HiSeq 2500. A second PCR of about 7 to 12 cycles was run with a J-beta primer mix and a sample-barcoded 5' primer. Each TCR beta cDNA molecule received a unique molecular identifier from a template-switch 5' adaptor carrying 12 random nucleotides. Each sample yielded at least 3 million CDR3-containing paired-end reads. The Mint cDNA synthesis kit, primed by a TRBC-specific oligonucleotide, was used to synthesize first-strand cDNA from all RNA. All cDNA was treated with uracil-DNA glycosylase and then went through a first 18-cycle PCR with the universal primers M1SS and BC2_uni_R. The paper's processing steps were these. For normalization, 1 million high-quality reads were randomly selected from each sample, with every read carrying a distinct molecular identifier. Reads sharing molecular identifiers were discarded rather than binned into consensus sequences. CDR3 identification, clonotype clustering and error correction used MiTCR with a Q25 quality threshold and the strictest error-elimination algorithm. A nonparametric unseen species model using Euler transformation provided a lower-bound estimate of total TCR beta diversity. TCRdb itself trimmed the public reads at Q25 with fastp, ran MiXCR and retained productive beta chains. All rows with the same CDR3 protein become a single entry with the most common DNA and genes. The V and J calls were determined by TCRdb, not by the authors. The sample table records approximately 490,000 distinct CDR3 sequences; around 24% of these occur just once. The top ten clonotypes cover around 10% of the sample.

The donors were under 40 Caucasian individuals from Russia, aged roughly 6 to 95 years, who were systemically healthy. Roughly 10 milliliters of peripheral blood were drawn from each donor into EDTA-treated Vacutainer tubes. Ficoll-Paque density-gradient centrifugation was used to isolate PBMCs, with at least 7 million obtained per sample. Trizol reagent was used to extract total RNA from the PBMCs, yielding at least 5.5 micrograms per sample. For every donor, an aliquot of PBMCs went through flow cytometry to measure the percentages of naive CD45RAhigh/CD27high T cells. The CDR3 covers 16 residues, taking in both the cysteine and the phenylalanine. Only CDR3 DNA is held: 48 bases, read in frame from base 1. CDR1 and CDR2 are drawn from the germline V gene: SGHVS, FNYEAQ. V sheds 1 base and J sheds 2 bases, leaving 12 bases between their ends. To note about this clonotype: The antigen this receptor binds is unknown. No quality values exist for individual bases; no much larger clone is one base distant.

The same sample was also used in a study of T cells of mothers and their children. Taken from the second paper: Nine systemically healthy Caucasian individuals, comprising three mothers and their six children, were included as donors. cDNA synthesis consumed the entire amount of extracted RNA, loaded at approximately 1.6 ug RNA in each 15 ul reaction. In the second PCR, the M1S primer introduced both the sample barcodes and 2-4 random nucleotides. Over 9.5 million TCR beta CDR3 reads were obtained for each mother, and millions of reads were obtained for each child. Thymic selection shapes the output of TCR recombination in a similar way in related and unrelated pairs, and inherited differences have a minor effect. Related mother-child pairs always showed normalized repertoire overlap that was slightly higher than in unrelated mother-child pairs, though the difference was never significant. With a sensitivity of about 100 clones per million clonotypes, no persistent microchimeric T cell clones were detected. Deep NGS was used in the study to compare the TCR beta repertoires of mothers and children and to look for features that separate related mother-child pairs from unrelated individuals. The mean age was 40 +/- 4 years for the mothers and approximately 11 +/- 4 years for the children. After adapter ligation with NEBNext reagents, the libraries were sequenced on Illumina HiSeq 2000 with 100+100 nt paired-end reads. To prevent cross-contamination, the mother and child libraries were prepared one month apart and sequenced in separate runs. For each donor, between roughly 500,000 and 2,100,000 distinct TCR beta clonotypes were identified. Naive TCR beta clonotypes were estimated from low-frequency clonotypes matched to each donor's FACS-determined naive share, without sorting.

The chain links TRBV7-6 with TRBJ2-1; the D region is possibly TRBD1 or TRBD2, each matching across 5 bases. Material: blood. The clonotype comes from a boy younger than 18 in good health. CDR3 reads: CASSLEGSGPYNEQFF. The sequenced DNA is TGTGCCAGCAGCTTAGAGGGGTCGGGACCCTACAATGAGCAGTTCTTC.